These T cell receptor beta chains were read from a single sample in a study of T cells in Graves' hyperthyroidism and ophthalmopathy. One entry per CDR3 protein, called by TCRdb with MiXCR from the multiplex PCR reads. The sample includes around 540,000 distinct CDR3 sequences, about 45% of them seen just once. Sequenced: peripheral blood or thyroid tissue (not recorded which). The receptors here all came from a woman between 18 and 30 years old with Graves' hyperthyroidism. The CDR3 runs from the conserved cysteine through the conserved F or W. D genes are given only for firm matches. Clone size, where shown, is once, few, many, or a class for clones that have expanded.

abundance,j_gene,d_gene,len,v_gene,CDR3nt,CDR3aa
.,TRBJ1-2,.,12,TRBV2,TGTGCCAGTGATTTTGGGAATCATGGCTACACCTTC,CASDFGNHGYTF
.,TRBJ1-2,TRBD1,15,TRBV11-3,TGTGCCAGCAGTCCCAGGGGGACAGGGAACTATGGCTACACCTTC,CASSPRGTGNYGYTF
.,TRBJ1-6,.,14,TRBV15,TGTGCCACCAGCCTGACAGGACCGGGTTCACCCCTCCACTTT,CATSLTGPGSPLHF
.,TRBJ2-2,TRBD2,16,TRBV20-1,TGCAGTGCTAGGTCCCCTAGCGGGCGGAACACCGGGGAGCTGTTTTTT,CSARSPSGRNTGELFF
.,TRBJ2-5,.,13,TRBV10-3,TGTGCCATCAGACTTACGGGCCAAGAGACCCAGTACTTC,CAIRLTGQETQYF
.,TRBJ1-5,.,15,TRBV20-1,TGCAGTGCTAGAGTCCAGGGAGGGGGCAATCAGCCCCAGCATTTT,CSARVQGGGNQPQHF
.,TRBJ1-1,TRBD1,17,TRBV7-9,TGTGCCAGCAGCCCGTACCGACAGGGAGGACGGAACACTGAAGCTTTCTTT,CASSPYRQGGRNTEAFF
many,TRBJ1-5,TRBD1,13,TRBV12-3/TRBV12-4,TGTGCCAGCAGTGTGGGACAGGGACAGCCCCAGCATTTT,CASSVGQGQPQHF
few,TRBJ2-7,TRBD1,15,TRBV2,TGTGCCAGCAGACCGGACAGGGGAATACCCTACGAGCAGTACTTC,CASRPDRGIPYEQYF
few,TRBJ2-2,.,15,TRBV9,TGTGCCAGCAGCGTGGGTGGAGCGAACACCGGGGAGCTGTTTTTT,CASSVGGANTGELFF
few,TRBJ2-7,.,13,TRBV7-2,TGTGCCAGCAGCCCGCGATATACCTACGAGCAGTACTTC,CASSPRYTYEQYF
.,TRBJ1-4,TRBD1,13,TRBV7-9,TGTGCCAGCAGCCATGACAGGGTTGAAAAACTGTTTTTT,CASSHDRVEKLFF
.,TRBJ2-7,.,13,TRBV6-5,TGTGCCAGCAGTTACTCGAAAGTGCACCCACAGTACTTC,CASSYSKVHPQYF
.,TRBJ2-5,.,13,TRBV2,TGTGCCAGCAGAGAGGGTCCAGGGGAGACCCAGTACTTC,CASREGPGETQYF
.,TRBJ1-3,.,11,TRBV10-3,TGTGCCATCAGTGCAGGGGACACCATATATTTT,CAISAGDTIYF
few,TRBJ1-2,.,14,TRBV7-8,TGTGCCAGCAGCGATAGTGGCTTCACCTATGGCTACACCTTC,CASSDSGFTYGYTF
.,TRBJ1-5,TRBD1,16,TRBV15,TGTGCCACCAGCAGAGACGGGACAGGTTACAATCAGCCCCAGCATTTT,CATSRDGTGYNQPQHF
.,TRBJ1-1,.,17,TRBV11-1,TGTGCCAGCAGCCCCTGGTGGACGGCACCTTCGAACACTGAAGCTTTCTTT,CASSPWWTAPSNTEAFF
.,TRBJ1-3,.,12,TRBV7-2,TGTGCCGGCAGCTTAGCTGGAAACACCATATATTTT,CAGSLAGNTIYF
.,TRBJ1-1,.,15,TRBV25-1,TGTGCCAGCAGTGGCCGACAGAATATGAACACTGAAGCTTTCTTT,CASSGRQNMNTEAFF
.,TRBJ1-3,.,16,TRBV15,TGTGCCACCAGCAGAGATCGAGGGAGCGGGGGAAACACCATATATTTT,CATSRDRGSGGNTIYF
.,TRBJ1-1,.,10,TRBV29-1,TGCAGCCCTCAGAACACTGAAGCTTTCTTT,CSPQNTEAFF
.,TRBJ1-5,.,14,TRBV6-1,TGTGCCAGCAGTCCCGAGGGAGTCCGTCAGCCCCAGCATTTT,CASSPEGVRQPQHF
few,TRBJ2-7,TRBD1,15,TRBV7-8,TGTGCCAGCAGCCGACAACAGGGGGCCGTTGGCGAGCAGTACTTC,CASSRQQGAVGEQYF
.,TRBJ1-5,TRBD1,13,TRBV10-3,TGTGCCAGCAGTGCGACAGGGAGGCAGCCCCAGCATTTT,CASSATGRQPQHF
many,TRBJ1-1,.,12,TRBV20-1,TGCAGTCCCCTACAGGGGAACACTGAAGCTTTCTTT,CSPLQGNTEAFF
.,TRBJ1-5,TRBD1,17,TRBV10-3,TGTGCCAGCAGTTTGGACAGGTCCCTAGGGGGAAATCAGCCCCAGCATTTT,CASSLDRSLGGNQPQHF
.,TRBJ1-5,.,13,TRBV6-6,TGTGCCAGCACTCGACAGCACAATCAGCCCCAGCATTTT,CASTRQHNQPQHF
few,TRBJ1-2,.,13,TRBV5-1,TGCGCCAGCAGCTTGGTGGACGGGGATGGCTACACCTTC,CASSLVDGDGYTF
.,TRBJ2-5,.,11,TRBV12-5,TGTGCTAGTGGCCGTCCGGGGACCCAGTACTTC,CASGRPGTQYF
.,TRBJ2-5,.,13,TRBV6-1,TGTGCCAGCAGTTTAGGCAGGTCTACGACCCAGTACTTC,CASSLGRSTTQYF
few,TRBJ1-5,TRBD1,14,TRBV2,TGTGCCAGCAGTGGAGGGACAGGAATGGGGCCCCAGCATTTT,CASSGGTGMGPQHF
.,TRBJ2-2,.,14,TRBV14,TGTGCCAGCAGCCAAGGACTCCGCACCGGGGAGCTGTTTTTT,CASSQGLRTGELFF
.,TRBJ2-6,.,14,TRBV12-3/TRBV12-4,TGTGCCAGCAGTTTACTGAGGGGGGCCAACGTCCTGACTTTC,CASSLLRGANVLTF
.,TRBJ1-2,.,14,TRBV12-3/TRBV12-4,TGTGCCAGCAGTCCTGGACAGTTCGGGAGTGGCTACACCTTC,CASSPGQFGSGYTF
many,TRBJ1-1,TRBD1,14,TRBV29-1,TGCAGCGTTGAAGACCGACAGGGGTGGACTGAAGCTTTCTTT,CSVEDRQGWTEAFF
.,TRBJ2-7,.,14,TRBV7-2,TGTGCCAGCAGCGCCGACTACACTAGATACGAGCAGTACTTC,CASSADYTRYEQYF
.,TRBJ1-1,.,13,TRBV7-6,TGTGTCAGCAGCGATACAGCGGACACTGAAGCCTTCTTT,CVSSDTADTEAFF
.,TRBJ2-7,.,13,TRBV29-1,TGCAGCGTTTTCTTGGTGCGAGGTTTCGAGCAGTACTTC,CSVFLVRGFEQYF
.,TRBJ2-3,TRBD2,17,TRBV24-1,TGTGCCACCAGTGAGGCCGGGACTAGCGGGGCGTTTGATACGCAGTATTTT,CATSEAGTSGAFDTQYF
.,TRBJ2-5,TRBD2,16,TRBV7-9,TGTGCCAGCAGCGGACTAGCGGGAGGGCCGTGGGAGACCCAGTACTTC,CASSGLAGGPWETQYF
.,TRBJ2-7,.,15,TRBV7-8,TGTGCCAGCAGCTTTGGGTCATCCGGGATCTACGAGCAGTACTTC,CASSFGSSGIYEQYF
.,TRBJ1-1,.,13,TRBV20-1,TGCAGTGGAGGGGTCGGACGGAACACTGAAGCTTTCTTT,CSGGVGRNTEAFF
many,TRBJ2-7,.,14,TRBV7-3,TGTGCCAGCAGGCCGACAGGCGGCTCCTACGAGCAGTACTTC,CASRPTGGSYEQYF
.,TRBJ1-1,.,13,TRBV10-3,TGTGCCAGCAGAAACTCGGGGAACACTGAAGCTTTCTTT,CASRNSGNTEAFF
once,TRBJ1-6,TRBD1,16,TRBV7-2,TGTGCCAGCAGCTTATATGCAGGGGGGAATAATTCACCCCTCCACTTT,CASSLYAGGNNSPLHF
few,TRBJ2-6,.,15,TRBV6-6,TGTGCCAGCAGTTGGGACAACTCTGGGGCCAACGTCCTGACTTTC,CASSWDNSGANVLTF
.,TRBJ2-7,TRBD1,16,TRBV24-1,TGTGCCACCAGTGACCCCCCGGGACAGGGTACCAACGAGCAGTACTTC,CATSDPPGQGTNEQYF
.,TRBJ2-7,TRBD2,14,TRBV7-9,TGTGCCAGTGGTTCTAGCGGGATAGGCTACGAGCAGTACTTC,CASGSSGIGYEQYF
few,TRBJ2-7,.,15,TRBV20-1,TGCAGTGCTAGAGGGTTCGGGTTGGCCTCCTACGAGCAGTACTTC,CSARGFGLASYEQYF
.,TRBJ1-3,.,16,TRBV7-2,TGTGCCAGCAGCCACGCACCTGGGACACTTGGAAACACCATATATTTT,CASSHAPGTLGNTIYF
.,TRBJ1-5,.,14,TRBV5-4,TGTGCCAGCAGCTTGTTTGGGGTCAATCAGCCCCAGCATTTT,CASSLFGVNQPQHF
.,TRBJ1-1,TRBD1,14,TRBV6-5,TGTGCCAGCGGTCGACTGGGACAGGGTGATGAAGCTTTCTTT,CASGRLGQGDEAFF
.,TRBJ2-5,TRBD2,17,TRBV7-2,TGTGCCAGCAGCTTAGTAGTACTAGCGGGAGACCAAGAGACCCAGTACTTC,CASSLVVLAGDQETQYF
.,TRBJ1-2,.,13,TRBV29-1,TGCAGCGTTGACTCAGGGCAGGGGCCTGGCTACACCTTC,CSVDSGQGPGYTF